This TCR beta chain was observed in a study of T cells in Graves' hyperthyroidism and ophthalmopathy. Concerning this clonotype itself: A junction boundary mismatches the germline segment, possibly from a read error.

Germline V CDR1 and CDR2: MNHNS, SASEGT. The CDR3 is 11 residues long. RNA transcripts were the template for amplifying TCR beta CDR3 regions. The primer set for the first-round RT-PCR of the TCR CDR3 was HTBI. TCRdb called the multiplex PCR reads again in MiXCR, with one record for every CDR3 protein. In the table there are 500,000 to 600,000 distinct CDR3 sequences, about a sixth of which are singletons. The source of this sequence is a woman aged 18-29 years with Graves' hyperthyroidism. This chain connects TRBV6-1 to TRBJ1-1; no firm D call. The sample consisted of blood. The CDR3: CASRLSTEASF. The CDR3 bases are TGTGCCAGCAGATTGAGTACTGAAGCTTCCTTT.